The rows below give T cell receptor beta chains drawn from one sample of a study of blood T cells in healthy people across ages. TCRdb re-called the 5' RACE reads through MiXCR, storing one row per CDR3 protein. The top ten clones hold roughly 8% of a sample with roughly 1,700,000 distinct CDR3 sequences, approximately 28% of them seen once. Sample: blood. The receptor source for this set is a young woman in good health. The CDR3 runs from the conserved cysteine through the conserved F or W. The D gene is left open where the match is weak. Where a row states a size, it is once, few, many or the class of an expanded clone; other rows omit it.

J gene	D gene	clone size	V gene	CDR3 protein	CDR3 DNA
TRBJ2-7	NA	few	TRBV30	CAWSGLTEKGYEQYF	TGTGCCTGGAGTGGGTTGACGGAAAAAGGCTACGAGCAGTACTTC
TRBJ1-1	NA	NA	TRBV7-2	CASSLGSGSEAFF	TGTGCCAGCAGCTTAGGGTCAGGTTCTGAAGCTTTCTTT
TRBJ2-5	TRBD2	few	TRBV20-1	CSARIRTSEGVFETQYF	TGCAGTGCTAGAATCAGGACTAGCGAGGGCGTCTTTGAGACCCAGTACTTC
TRBJ1-2	NA	NA	TRBV6-2/TRBV6-3	CASSYSPRIRGYGYTF	TGTGCCAGCAGTTACTCTCCTAGGATCCGCGGCTACGGCTACACCTTC
TRBJ1-6	NA	many	TRBV6-6	CASSYSPASSYNSPLHF	TGTGCCAGCAGTTACTCTCCGGCAAGCTCCTATAATTCACCCCTCCACTTT
TRBJ2-7	NA	NA	TRBV5-1	CAGSSRQGGPVYEQYF	TGCGCCGGCAGCTCCCGTCAGGGGGGGCCCGTCTACGAGCAGTACTTC
TRBJ2-3	NA	NA	TRBV3-1	CASSQLNAQYF	TGTGCCAGCAGCCAACTAAATGCGCAGTATTTT
TRBJ2-7	TRBD2	once	TRBV10-2	CAGSDGLAGPSSYNEQYF	TGCGCCGGCAGTGACGGACTAGCGGGACCCAGCTCCTACAATGAGCAGTACTTC
TRBJ1-5	NA	NA	TRBV20-1	CSALRDSNQPQHF	TGCAGTGCGCTCAGGGATAGCAATCAGCCCCAGCATTTT
TRBJ1-6	NA	few	TRBV5-1	CASSSGSGTSPLHF	TGCGCCAGCAGCTCAGGGTCGGGGACCTCACCCCTCCACTTT
TRBJ1-2	NA	few	TRBV5-4	CPSSQGTPSIANCGYTF	TGTCCCAGCAGCCAAGGGACACCTTCTATTGCTAACTGTGGCTACACCTTC
TRBJ2-7	TRBD1	many	TRBV4-1	CASSRTGTGGLYEQYF	TGCGCCAGCAGCCGCACCGGGACAGGGGGACTCTACGAGCAGTACTTC
TRBJ2-7	NA	NA	TRBV7-9	CASSLVGMDNEQYF	TGTGCCAGCAGCTTAGTCGGGATGGACAATGAGCAGTACTTC
TRBJ2-7	NA	NA	TRBV5-6	CASSLYAGRGYEQYF	TGTGCCAGCAGCCTTTATGCGGGACGGGGCTACGAGCAGTACTTC
TRBJ2-1	NA	few	TRBV18	CASSPVRGLEQFF	TGTGCCAGCTCACCAGTGCGGGGGCTTGAGCAGTTCTTC
TRBJ2-1	NA	few	TRBV3-1	CASSPSGAGQFF	TGTGCCAGCAGCCCCTCAGGGGCGGGTCAGTTCTTC
TRBJ2-3	NA	NA	TRBV11-2	CASSRPGTNTQYF	TGTGCCAGCAGCCGGCCGGGAACTAATACGCAGTATTTT
TRBJ1-2	NA	NA	TRBV7-9	CASSLVRVADYGYTF	TGTGCCAGCAGCTTAGTAAGGGTGGCGGACTATGGCTACACCTTC
TRBJ2-7	TRBD1	NA	TRBV29-1	CSVDIRGLNSYEQYF	TGCAGCGTCGACATCAGGGGGCTCAACTCCTACGAGCAGTACTTC
TRBJ2-3	TRBD2	few	TRBV12-5	CASDMPGLAGVSDTQYF	TGTGCTAGTGATATGCCGGGACTAGCGGGAGTGTCAGATACGCAGTATTTT
TRBJ1-2	NA	NA	TRBV3-1	CASSQGTPAGYTF	TGTGCCAGCAGCCAAGGGACACCCGCCGGCTACACCTTC
TRBJ2-2	NA	NA	TRBV7-9	CASSFSQNTGELFF	TGTGCCAGCAGCTTCAGTCAGAACACCGGGGAGCTGTTTTTT
TRBJ2-5	NA	NA	TRBV28	CASSFVSEYDQETQYF	TGTGCCAGCAGTTTCGTTAGTGAGTACGACCAAGAGACCCAGTACTTC
TRBJ2-1	NA	many	TRBV29-1	CSGWTDYDEQFF	TGCAGCGGGTGGACTGATTACGATGAGCAGTTCTTC
TRBJ1-2	NA	NA	TRBV29-1	CSVEGTGGYTF	TGCAGCGTTGAGGGGACCGGCGGCTACACCTTC
TRBJ1-1	NA	NA	TRBV3-1	CASSPGTLSTEAFF	TGTGCCAGCAGTCCGGGGACGCTGTCTACTGAAGCTTTCTTT
TRBJ2-3	TRBD2	NA	TRBV5-1	CASSFNAGVYLDTQYF	TGCGCCAGCAGCTTCAACGCGGGAGTCTATTTAGATACGCAGTATTTT
TRBJ1-1	NA	NA	TRBV7-3	CASSLTSYTEAFF	TGTGCCAGCAGCTTAACGTCGTACACTGAAGCTTTCTTT
TRBJ1-3	TRBD1	few	TRBV4-3	CASSQDSPDRSSGNTIYF	TGCGCCAGCAGCCAAGATTCACCGGACAGGAGCTCTGGAAACACCATATATTTT
TRBJ2-7	NA	many	TRBV12-3/TRBV12-4	CASSPQGLPPYEQYF	TGTGCCAGCAGTCCCCAAGGACTACCTCCCTACGAGCAGTACTTC
TRBJ2-1	TRBD2	many	TRBV7-3	CASSLGTSGVGEQFF	TGTGCCAGCAGCTTAGGGACTAGCGGCGTCGGGGAGCAGTTCTTC
TRBJ1-2	NA	NA	TRBV4-1	CASSQDLASYGYTF	TGCGCCAGCAGCCAAGATTTGGCAAGCTATGGCTACACCTTC
TRBJ2-7	NA	many	TRBV10-3	CAIGAGNQPPYEQYF	TGTGCCATCGGCGCAGGGAACCAACCACCCTACGAGCAGTACTTC
TRBJ1-2	NA	many	TRBV20-1	CSARDAGTNYGYTF	TGCAGTGCTAGAGATGCAGGGACTAACTATGGCTACACCTTC